One sample yielded the 26 T cell receptor beta chains listed below, sequenced in a study of T cells after yellow fever vaccination. TCRdb passed the 5' RACE reads through MiXCR, listing each CDR3 protein once. There are about 360,000 distinct CDR3 sequences in the sample; 6.2% occur only once, and over 14% lies in the top ten. The sample was PBMCs, taken 5 days after the yellow fever booster vaccination. The receptor set was obtained from a man between 25 and 39 years old who received the YFV17D yellow fever vaccine.

Ten or more counts support this clonotype. The V and J genes are TRBV20-1 and TRBJ2-1; TRBD1 matches at 9 bases. CDR1 DFQATT and CDR2 SNEGSKA come from the germline V gene (reference sequence). With 4 bases clipped from V and 4 bases from J, the junction kept 5 bases outside the gene matches. The CDR3 is 14 amino acids. The CDR3 reads CSAKQGASYNEQFF. For the CDR3, the DNA is TGCAGTGCTAAACAGGGGGCGTCATACAATGAGCAGTTCTTC.

V usage is TRBV7-2 and J usage is TRBJ2-1; a weak D match, TRBD1 (7 bases). Germline V gives CDR1 SGHTA, CDR2 FQGNSA. The V end lost 5 bases, the J end lost 4 bases, and 15 bases lay between the germline ends. The CDR3 spans 15 residues. CDR3 in amino acids: CASSPSQGGYNEQFF. The CDR3 DNA reads as TGTGCCAGCAGCCCCTCCCAGGGGGGTTACAATGAGCAGTTCTTC.

V gene TRBV18 combines with J gene TRBJ2-7; 7 bases are a match to TRBD2. Trimming cost V 2 bases and J 4 bases; bases outside gene matches: 5. The CDR3 extends over 14 amino acids. Germline V lookup: CDR1 KGHSH, CDR2 LQKENI. The CDR3 loop is CASSPEYGGYEQYF. CDR3 DNA sequence: TGTGCCAGCTCACCAGAGTACGGGGGGTACGAGCAGTACTTC.

The chain couples TRBV28 to TRBJ2-1; possible D gene TRBD2, 6 bases. Trimming cost V 3 bases and J 6 bases, with 15 bases left between them. CDR3 size: 15 residues. The germline gives CDR1 MDHEN, CDR2 SYDVKM. The CDR3 reads CASSLGGFPLNEQFF. The CDR3 nucleotides are TGTGCCAGCAGTTTGGGAGGCTTCCCACTCAATGAGCAGTTCTTC.

This clonotype was seen more than once but under ten times. This chain links TRBV20-1 with TRBJ2-3; 7 bases agree with TRBD2. CDR3 length: 14 residues. The germline CDR1 and CDR2 sequences are DFQATT and SNEGSKA (reference sequence). V lost 5 bases to trimming and J lost 1 base; unmatched junction nucleotides: 6. The CDR3 nucleotides are TGCAGTGCTTCCCGACTAGCTGGCACAGATACGCAGTATTTT. This gives the protein CSASRLAGTDTQYF.

This rearrangement joins TRBV27 to TRBJ2-3, with 9 bases identical to TRBD1. The germline CDR1 and CDR2 sequences are MNHEY and SMNVEV (reference sequence). V dropped 5 bases and J dropped 7; count of bases not matched to a gene: 10. This CDR3 is built from 15 residues. CDR3 bases: TGTGCCAGCAGTCGGGACAGGGAAGGGGCCCATACGCAGTATTTT. Amino acids: CASSRDREGAHTQYF.

This clonotype was recorded once. V and J are TRBV3-1 and TRBJ2-3, with D tentatively TRBD2 (6 bases). V gave up 2 bases and J gave up 0 bases, with 21 bases separating them. The germline V gene has CDR1 LGHDT and CDR2 YNNKEL (reference sequence). The CDR3 is 19 residues long. This CDR3 is CASSQLVSRNGGSTDTQYF. The CDR3 DNA is TGTGCCAGCAGCCAACTGGTCTCGCGGAACGGGGGAAGCACAGATACGCAGTATTTT.

This clonotype was recorded a few times. J is TRBJ2-5 and V is TRBV7-3; D is undetermined. The CDR3 contains 13 residues. V shed 5 bases and J shed 4 bases, with 11 bases lying between them. Germline CDR1 and CDR2: SGHTA and FQGTGA. The CDR3 sequence is CASSVGIGETQYF. In DNA form, the CDR3 reads TGTGCCAGCAGCGTAGGGATAGGAGAGACCCAGTACTTC.

The chain carries TRBV7-9 and TRBJ2-1; 10 positions agree with TRBD2. The length of the CDR3 is 15 residues. Trimming removed 0 bases from V and 13 bases from J; junction bases left unmatched: 9. Germline-derived CDR1 and CDR2 are SEHNR and FQNEAQ (reference sequence). The CDR3 region is CASSLAELAGPFQFF. For the CDR3, the DNA is TGTGCCAGCAGCTTAGCGGAACTAGCGGGACCTTTCCAGTTCTTC. Drawing the rest from reference TRBV7-9 and TRBJ2-1, the complete variable domain is DTGVSQNPRHKITKRGQNVTFRCDPISEHNRLYWYRQTLGQGPEFLTYFQNEAQLEKSRLLSDRFSAERPKGSFSTLEIQRTEQGDSAMYLCASSLAELAGPFQFFGPGTRLTVL.

This clonotype has more than one count but fewer than ten. This sequence joins TRBV28 and TRBJ2-2; 7 nucleotides align to TRBD1. With 6 bases clipped from V and 1 base from J, the junction kept 5 bases outside the gene matches. The CDR3 contains 15 residues. Looked up from germline, CDR1 is MDHEN and CDR2 is SYDVKM. In DNA, the CDR3 is TGTGCCAGCAGGAAACGACAGGGGAACACCGGGGAGCTGTTTTTT. Protein: CASRKRQGNTGELFF.

This clonotype was observed a few times. J is TRBJ1-5 and V is TRBV7-2; D possibly corresponds to TRBD1 (5 bases). Between the trimmed V and J ends, which lost 3 bases and 0 bases, there was a span of 9 bases. Germline V gene data show CDR1 as SGHTA and CDR2 as FQGNSA. CDR3 length: 15 residues. DNA for the CDR3: TGTGCCAGCAGCTTCGGGACGGATAGCAATCAGCCCCAGCATTTT. Residues: CASSFGTDSNQPQHF.

V is TRBV18 and J is TRBJ1-1; tentative D call: TRBD1 (5 bases). The V and J ends lost 3 bases and 4 bases respectively, with 15 bases between them. In germline, CDR1 is KGHSH, CDR2 LQKENI. The CDR3 consists of 15 residues. CDR3 in amino acids: CASSPQGTGSTEAFF. The CDR3 DNA follows: TGTGCCAGCTCACCCCAGGGCACAGGTTCCACTGAAGCTTTCTTT.

In its sample, this clonotype was seen many times. The chain has TRBV24-1 and TRBJ1-3, with D perhaps matching TRBD1 (5 bases). Trimming removed 8 bases at V and 0 bases at J, with 19 bases between. The germline V gene encodes CDR1 KGHDR and CDR2 SFDVKD. CDR3 size: 17 residues. DNA for the CDR3: TGTGCCACCACCCTGCGCATCCGAGGGGACTCTGGAAACACCATATATTTT. Translation: CATTLRIRGDSGNTIYF.

Only a few counts were recorded for this clonotype. The gene calls are TRBV5-1 and TRBJ2-7; tentatively, D is TRBD2 (5 bases). V dropped 5 bases and J dropped 6 bases, with 12 bases sitting between them. Per germline, CDR1 SGHRS and CDR2 YFSETQ. This CDR3 is 12 amino acids long. CDR3 in DNA: TGCGCCAGCAGGGCTGGCGAGGGCGAGCAGTACTTC. It is translated as CASRAGEGEQYF.

This clonotype was seen a few times. CDR3 nucleotides: TGTGCCAGCAGCCCCACTCGACAGGGGGGAGATACGCAGTATTTT. Residues: CASSPTRQGGDTQYF. The genes are TRBV7-2 and TRBJ2-3; the match to TRBD1 covers 9 bases. The trim removed 5 bases at V and 5 bases at J, leaving 8 bases unmatched. CDR1 is SGHTA, CDR2 FQGNSA, per germline. The CDR3 runs 15 residues.

This clonotype was seen repeatedly, ten times or more. The V call is TRBV30, the J call TRBJ1-2; D gene uncertain. CDR3 length: 12 amino acids. The V gene's germline CDR1 is GTSNPN and CDR2 SVGIG (reference sequence). Trimming cost V 3 bases and J 4 bases, with 9 bases left between them. CDR3 nucleotides: TGTGCCTGGAGCGCTACAGTCTATGGCTACACCTTC. Translation: CAWSATVYGYTF. Complete variable domain (other parts from reference TRBV30 and TRBJ1-2): SQTIHQWPATLVQPVGSPLSLECTVEGTSNPNLYWYRQAAGRGLQLLFYSVGIGQISSEVPQNLSASRPQDRQFILSSKKLLLSDSGFYLCAWSATVYGYTFGSGTRLTVV.

The chain recombines TRBV5-1 with TRBJ2-1; D possibly corresponds to TRBD2 (6 bases). V lost 0 bases to trimming and J lost 4 bases, with 14 bases between them. The germline V gene has CDR1 SGHRS and CDR2 YFSETQ. The CDR3 contains 16 residues. The CDR3 nucleotides are TGCGCCAGCAGCTTGGAGCCCGGTAGCGGTTACAATGAGCAGTTCTTC. It yields the protein CASSLEPGSGYNEQFF.

This clonotype came up a few times. The chain carries TRBV15 and TRBJ2-1, with 7 bases fitting TRBD2. Germline assignment: CDR1 LNHNV and CDR2 YYDKDF (reference sequence). The CDR3 is made up of 16 amino acids. With 3 bases clipped from V and 4 bases from J, the junction kept 9 bases outside the gene matches. The DNA of the CDR3 is TGTGCCACCAGCAGCCAAGGCGGGACTACTTACAATGAGCAGTTCTTC. Protein product: CATSSQGGTTYNEQFF.

This clonotype came up a few times. The chain uses TRBV20-1 and TRBJ2-6; no clear D gene. The length of the CDR3 is 15 residues. The V and J ends lost 3 bases and 0 bases respectively, with 9 bases between them. The germline V gene has CDR1 DFQATT and CDR2 SNEGSKA (reference sequence). The CDR3 loop reads CSARPPNSGANVLTF. As DNA, the CDR3 is TGCAGTGCTAGGCCCCCAAACTCTGGGGCCAACGTCCTGACTTTC.

The V gene is TRBV7-3, the J gene TRBJ2-1; 8 nucleotides align to TRBD2. The CDR3 runs to 16 residues. V was clipped by 5 bases and J by 4 bases; unmatched bases: 10. In germline, CDR1 is SGHTA, CDR2 FQGTGA. Here the CDR3 DNA reads TGTGCCAGCAGCCACCCAATTAGCGGGAAATACAATGAGCAGTTCTTC. Protein sequence: CASSHPISGKYNEQFF. Looking up the rest from reference TRBV7-3 and TRBJ2-1 gives the full variable domain: GAGVSQTPSNKVTEKGKYVELRCDPISGHTALYWYRQSLGQGPEFLIYFQGTGAADDSGLPNDRFFAVRPEGSVSTLKIQRTERGDSAVYLCASSHPISGKYNEQFFGPGTRLTVL.

This clonotype was picked up many times. The CDR3 protein is CASSFGWQPQHF. As DNA, the CDR3 is TGTGCCAGCAGTTTTGGGTGGCAGCCCCAGCATTTT. The chain combines TRBV12-3 or TRBV12-4 with TRBJ1-5; unclear D gene. V gave up 3 bases and J gave up 7 bases, with 7 bases separating them. This CDR3 comprises 12 residues.

This clonotype was detected a few times. This sequence joins TRBV7-2 and TRBJ2-7; D may be TRBD1 (6 bases). The germline V gene encodes CDR1 SGHTA and CDR2 FQGNSA. The CDR3 covers 12 residues. Trimming stripped 5 bases from V and 7 bases from J, with 12 bases between. DNA of the CDR3: TGTGCCAGCAGCCGTACAGGGATTGAGCAGTACTTC. This gives the protein CASSRTGIEQYF.

The chain joins TRBV20-1 to TRBJ2-7, with unresolved D. This CDR3 is 13 amino acids long. CDR1 and CDR2 (germline): DFQATT, SNEGSKA (reference sequence). V lost 0 bases to trimming and J lost 6 bases, with 12 bases between them. CDR3 loop: CSARDGYFSEQYF. DNA for the CDR3: TGCAGTGCTAGAGATGGGTATTTTTCCGAGCAGTACTTC.

This clonotype was detected ten times or more. The chain links TRBV7-2 to TRBJ2-3; 10 bases match TRBD2. CDR1 and CDR2 from the germline V gene are SGHTA and FQGNSA. Trimming cost V 7 bases and J 4 bases; bases outside gene matches: 11. The CDR3 contains 16 residues. DNA of the CDR3: TGTGCCAGCAACCGGCGGGCTAGCGGGAGCTCAGATACGCAGTATTTT. The encoded protein is CASNRRASGSSDTQYF. The whole variable domain, filled in from reference TRBV7-2 and TRBJ2-3, reads GAGVSQSPSNKVTEKGKDVELRCDPISGHTALYWYRQSLGQGLEFLIYFQGNSAPDKSGLPSDRFSAERTGGSVSTLTIQRTQQEDSAVYLCASNRRASGSSDTQYFGPGTRLTVL.

The chain couples TRBV7-2 to TRBJ1-3; D gene uncertain. V was trimmed by 4 bases and J by 4 bases, leaving 14 bases between them. The CDR3 is made up of 15 amino acids. Germline lookup yields CDR1 SGHTA and CDR2 FQGNSA. In nucleotides, the CDR3 is TGTGCCAGCAGCTCCGGGCCGGGGTACGGAAACACCATATATTTT. Residues: CASSSGPGYGNTIYF.

The V gene is TRBV25-1, the J gene TRBJ2-5, with 8 nucleotides matching TRBD2. V shed 6 bases and J 5 bases; nucleotides not matched to a gene: 8. The CDR3 consists of 14 residues. Germline lookup yields CDR1 MGHDK and CDR2 SYGVNS. CDR3 loop: CASRRHGGDETQYF. The CDR3 DNA reads TGTGCCAGCAGACGCCACGGGGGGGACGAGACCCAGTACTTC.